The entry that follows covers one T cell receptor beta chain sequence. The antigen is undetermined. This table comes from immunoSEQ multiplex PCR, and its TCRdb copy is limited to in-frame clones, with some not included. This sample has roughly 2,700 clones, with 67% found just once. These data come from a study of CD8 T cell repertoires and HIV-1 epitope variants. Background on the study: T cells were stimulated with Twenty-five Gag and Nef peptides separately. The baseline condition was 1M T cells left uncultured. Tested: three Gag epitope families, Nef HW9 and YT9.

Sequenced input: cultured CD8+ T cells derived from PBMCs. This receptor was taken from a male donor with HIV.

CDR3: CASSLGDIMNTEAFF. The CDR3, as DNA: TGTGCCAGCAGTTTAGGGGATATCATGAACACTGAAGCTTTCTTT. V and J are TRBV28 and TRBJ1-1; D is unresolved. From germline, CDR1 is MDHEN and CDR2 SYDVKM. With 2 bases removed from V and 0 bases from J, the gap between germline ends came to 10 bases. This CDR3 comprises 15 residues.